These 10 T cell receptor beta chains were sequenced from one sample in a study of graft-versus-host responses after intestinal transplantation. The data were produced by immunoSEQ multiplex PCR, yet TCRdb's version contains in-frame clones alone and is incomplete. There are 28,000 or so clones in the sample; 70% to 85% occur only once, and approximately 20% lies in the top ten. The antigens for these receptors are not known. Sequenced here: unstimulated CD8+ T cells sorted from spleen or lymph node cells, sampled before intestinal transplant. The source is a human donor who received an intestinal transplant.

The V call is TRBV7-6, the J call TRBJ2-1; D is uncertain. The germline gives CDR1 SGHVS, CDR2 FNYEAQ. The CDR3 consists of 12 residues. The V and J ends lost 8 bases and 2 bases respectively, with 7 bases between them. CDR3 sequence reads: CASQEPYNEQFF. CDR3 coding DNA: TGTGCCAGCCAAGAGCCCTACAATGAGCAGTTCTTC.

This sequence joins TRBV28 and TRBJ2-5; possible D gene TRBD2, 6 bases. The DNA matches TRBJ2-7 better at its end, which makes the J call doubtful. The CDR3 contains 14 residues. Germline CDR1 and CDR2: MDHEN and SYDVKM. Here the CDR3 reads CASTQPGRGYEQYF. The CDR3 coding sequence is TGTGCCAGCACCCAACCGGGGCGGGGCTACGAGCAGTACTTC.

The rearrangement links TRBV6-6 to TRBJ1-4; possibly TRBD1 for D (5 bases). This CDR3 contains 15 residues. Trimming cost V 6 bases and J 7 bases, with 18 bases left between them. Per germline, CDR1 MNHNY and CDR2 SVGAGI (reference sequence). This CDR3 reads CASRNLRGEGEKLFF. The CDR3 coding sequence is TGTGCCAGCAGGAATCTCCGGGGGGAGGGTGAAAAACTGTTTTTT.

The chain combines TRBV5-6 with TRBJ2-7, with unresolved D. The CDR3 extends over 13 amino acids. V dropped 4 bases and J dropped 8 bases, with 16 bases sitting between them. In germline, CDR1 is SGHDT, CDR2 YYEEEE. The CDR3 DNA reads TGTGCCAGCAGCCGTATTGAGATTTACCAGCAGTACTTC. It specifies CASSRIEIYQQYF.

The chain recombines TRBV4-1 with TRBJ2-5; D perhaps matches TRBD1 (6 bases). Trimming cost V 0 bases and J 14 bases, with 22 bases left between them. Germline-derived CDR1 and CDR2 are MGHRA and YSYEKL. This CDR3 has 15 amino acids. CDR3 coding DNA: TGCGCCAGCAGCCAAGAGACCCTCACAGGGACCTCGATCTACTTC. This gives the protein CASSQETLTGTSIYF.

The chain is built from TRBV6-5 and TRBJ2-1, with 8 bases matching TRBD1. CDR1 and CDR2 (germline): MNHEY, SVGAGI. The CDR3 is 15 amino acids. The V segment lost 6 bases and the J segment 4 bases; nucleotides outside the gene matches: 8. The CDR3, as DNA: TGTGCCAGCAGCCAGGACAGGGTAGAATACAATGAGCAGTTCTTC. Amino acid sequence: CASSQDRVEYNEQFF.

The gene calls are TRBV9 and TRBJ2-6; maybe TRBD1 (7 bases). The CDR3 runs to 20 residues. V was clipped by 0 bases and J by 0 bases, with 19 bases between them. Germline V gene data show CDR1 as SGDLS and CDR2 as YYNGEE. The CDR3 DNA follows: TGTGCCAGCAGCGTAGTAGTGGAGGGGGCACCGGCCTCTGGGGCCAACGTCCTGACTTTC. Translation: CASSVVVEGAPASGANVLTF.

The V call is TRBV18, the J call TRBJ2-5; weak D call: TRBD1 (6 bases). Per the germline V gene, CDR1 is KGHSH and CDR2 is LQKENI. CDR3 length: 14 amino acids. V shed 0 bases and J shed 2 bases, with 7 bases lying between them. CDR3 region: CASSPPTGQETQYF. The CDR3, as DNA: TGTGCCAGCTCACCACCGACAGGACAAGAGACCCAGTACTTC.

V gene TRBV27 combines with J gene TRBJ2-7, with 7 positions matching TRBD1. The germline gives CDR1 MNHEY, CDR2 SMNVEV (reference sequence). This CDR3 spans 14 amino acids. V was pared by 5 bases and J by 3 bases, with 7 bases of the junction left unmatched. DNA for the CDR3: TGTGCCAGCAGTCCGGGACAGAACCTCTACGAGCAGTACTTC. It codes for CASSPGQNLYEQYF.

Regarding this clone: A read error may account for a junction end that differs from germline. CDR3 in amino acids: CAASRREGEAYEQYF. Here the CDR3 DNA reads TGTGCCGCCAGCCGCCGAGAAGGGGAGGCCTACGAGCAGTACTTC. The chain couples TRBV15 to TRBJ2-7; perhaps TRBD2 as D (6 bases). The CDR3 has 15 residues. The germline V gene encodes CDR1 LNHNV and CDR2 YYDKDF (reference sequence).